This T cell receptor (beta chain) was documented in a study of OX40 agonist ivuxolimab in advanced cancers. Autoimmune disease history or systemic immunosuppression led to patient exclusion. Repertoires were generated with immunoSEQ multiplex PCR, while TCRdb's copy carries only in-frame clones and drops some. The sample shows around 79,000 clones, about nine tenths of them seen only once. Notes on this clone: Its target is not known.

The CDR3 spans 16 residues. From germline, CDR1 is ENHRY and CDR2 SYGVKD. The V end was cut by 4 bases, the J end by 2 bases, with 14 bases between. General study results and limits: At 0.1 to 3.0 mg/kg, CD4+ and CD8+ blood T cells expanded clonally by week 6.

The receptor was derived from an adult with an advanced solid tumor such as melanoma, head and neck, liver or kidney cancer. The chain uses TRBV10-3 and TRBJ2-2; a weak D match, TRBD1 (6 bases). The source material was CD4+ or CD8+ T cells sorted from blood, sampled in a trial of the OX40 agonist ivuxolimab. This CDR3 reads CAISVTPGQNTGELFF. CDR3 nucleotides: TGTGCCATCAGTGTTACCCCGGGACAAAACACCGGGGAGCTGTTTTTT.